Listed here are 10 T cell receptor beta chains from one sample, sequenced in a study of response to subunit inactivated influenza vaccine. TCRdb passed the RT-PCR reads through MiXCR, listing each CDR3 protein once. This table has 450,000 to 700,000 distinct CDR3 sequences, about 14% appearing once. Material: PBMCs from blood, obtained roughly 12 days after vaccination. The receptor source for this set is a man in his forties or fifties who received an inactivated influenza vaccine.

V usage is TRBV11-3 and J usage is TRBJ2-1; 8 positions match TRBD1. From germline, CDR1 is SGHNT and CDR2 YENEEA. The CDR3 is 15 residues long. Trimming removed 2 bases from V and 2 bases from J; junction bases left unmatched: 2. The CDR3 DNA reads as TGTGCCAGCAGCTTAAGACAGGGGACCTACAATGAGCAGTTCTTC. Amino acid sequence: CASSLRQGTYNEQFF.

There are a few counts of this clonotype. The rearrangement uses TRBV6-2 or TRBV6-3 and TRBJ2-1; 12 bases agree with TRBD1. The ends lost 1 base at V and 8 bases at J; junction bases unmatched: 3. The CDR3 sequence is 15 residues long. In germline, CDR1 is MNHEY, CDR2 SVGEGT. The CDR3 sequence: CASSYWGQGAHEQFF. As DNA, the CDR3 is TGTGCCAGCAGTTACTGGGGACAGGGGGCTCATGAGCAGTTCTTC.

V gene TRBV13 combines with J gene TRBJ2-3; D is ambiguous. Trimming took off 5 bases at V and 4 bases at J, with 16 bases between the two ends. This CDR3 spans 15 amino acids. Germline values: CDR1 PRHDT, CDR2 FYEKMQ (reference sequence). CDR3 sequence reads: CASSNPAIPPDTQYF. The CDR3 DNA reads as TGTGCCAGCAGCAACCCAGCGATCCCGCCAGATACGCAGTATTTT.

V usage is TRBV4-2 and J usage is TRBJ2-1, with a tentative D call TRBD2 (6 bases). Germline-derived CDR1 and CDR2 are LGHNA and YNFKEQ. This CDR3 has 14 amino acids. V was pared by 1 base and J by 8 bases, with 12 bases between. Here the CDR3 reads CASSQVGGNDEQFF. CDR3 nucleotides: TGTGCCAGCAGCCAAGTGGGCGGGAACGATGAGCAGTTCTTC.

This clonotype was seen a handful of times. The rearrangement links TRBV4-3 to TRBJ1-1; D is ambiguous. Trimming removed 4 bases from V and 5 bases from J, with 11 bases in between. The CDR3 has 13 amino acids. Germline V CDR1 and CDR2: LGHNA, YSLEER. The CDR3 DNA is TGCGCCAGCAGCCCAGGCCTCAGAACTGAAGCTTTCTTT. It is translated as CASSPGLRTEAFF.

The rearrangement joins TRBV10-3 to TRBJ2-7; D may match TRBD1 or TRBD2 (5 bases each). Trimming stripped 2 bases from V and 7 bases from J, with 18 bases between. This CDR3 contains 15 residues. The germline CDR1 and CDR2 sequences are ENHRY and SYGVKD. The CDR3 spells CAISERSGHGGEQYF. In nucleotides, the CDR3 is TGTGCCATCAGTGAGCGGAGCGGACATGGAGGTGAGCAGTACTTC.

This clonotype was counted between two and nine times. The gene calls are TRBV12-3 or TRBV12-4 and TRBJ2-3; weak D call: TRBD2 (7 bases). V lost 0 bases, J lost 5 bases, and 18 bases lay in between. The CDR3 runs 17 residues. In DNA, the CDR3 is TGTGCCAGCAGTTTAGCGCGGGGGCGGAACAAAGAAGATACGCAGTATTTT. Translated: CASSLARGRNKEDTQYF.

The chain is built from TRBV20-1 and TRBJ2-1; 7 nucleotides match TRBD2. This CDR3 contains 13 residues. Trimming removed 5 bases from V and 4 bases from J; junction bases left unmatched: 5. The V gene's germline CDR1 is DFQATT and CDR2 SNEGSKA (reference sequence). The CDR3 DNA sequence: TGCAGTGCTGTTAGCGGGCCATACAATGAGCAGTTCTTC. It is translated as CSAVSGPYNEQFF.

This clonotype was found a few times. V usage is TRBV15 and J usage is TRBJ2-2; TRBD2 aligns across 9 bases. J lost 2 bases, V lost 5 bases, and 6 bases had no gene match. This CDR3 has 16 amino acids. Germline V lookup: CDR1 LNHNV, CDR2 YYDKDF (reference sequence). The CDR3 region has the DNA TGTGCCACCAGCCTAACAGCGGGAGGTAACACCGGGGAGCTGTTTTTT. Amino acids: CATSLTAGGNTGELFF.

The V gene is TRBV20-1, the J gene TRBJ1-4; tentative D call: TRBD1 (5 bases). Germline CDR1 and CDR2: DFQATT and SNEGSKA (reference sequence). The CDR3 sequence is 12 residues long. Trimming removed 5 bases at V and 7 bases at J, with 11 bases between. CDR3 coding DNA: TGCAGTGCTGGACACGGGAGTGAAAAACTGTTTTTT. Its translation is CSAGHGSEKLFF.